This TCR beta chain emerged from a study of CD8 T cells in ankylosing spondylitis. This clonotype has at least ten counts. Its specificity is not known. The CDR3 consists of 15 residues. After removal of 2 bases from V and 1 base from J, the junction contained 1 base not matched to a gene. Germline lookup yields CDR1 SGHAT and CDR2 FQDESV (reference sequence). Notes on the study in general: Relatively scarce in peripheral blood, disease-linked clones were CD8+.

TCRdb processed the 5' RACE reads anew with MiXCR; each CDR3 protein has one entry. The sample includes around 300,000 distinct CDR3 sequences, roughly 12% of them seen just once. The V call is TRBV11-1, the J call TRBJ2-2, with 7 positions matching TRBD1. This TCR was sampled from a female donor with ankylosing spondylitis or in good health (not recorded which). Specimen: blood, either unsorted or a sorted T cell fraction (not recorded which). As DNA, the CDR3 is TGTGCCAGCAGCTTATGGACAGGGAACACCGGGGAGCTGTTTTTT. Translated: CASSLWTGNTGELFF.